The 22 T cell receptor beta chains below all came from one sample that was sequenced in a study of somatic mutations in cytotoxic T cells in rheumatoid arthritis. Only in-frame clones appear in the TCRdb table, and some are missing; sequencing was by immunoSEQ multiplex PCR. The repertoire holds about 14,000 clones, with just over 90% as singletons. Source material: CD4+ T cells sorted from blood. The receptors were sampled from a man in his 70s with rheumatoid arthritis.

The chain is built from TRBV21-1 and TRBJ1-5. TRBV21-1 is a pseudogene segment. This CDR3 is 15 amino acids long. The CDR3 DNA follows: TGTGCCAGCAGAGCTGGCAGGGAGGGCAATCAGCCCCAGCATTTT. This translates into CASRAGREGNQPQHF.

The CDR3: CSVEGGQGSRETQYF. Written as DNA, the CDR3 is TGCAGCGTTGAAGGGGGGCAGGGGAGCCGTGAGACCCAGTACTTC. This chain joins TRBV29-1 and TRBJ2-5; possibly TRBD1 for D (6 bases). Trimming took off 1 base at V and 5 bases at J, with 17 bases between the two ends. The CDR3 runs 15 residues. Per germline, CDR1 SQVTM and CDR2 ANQGSEA.

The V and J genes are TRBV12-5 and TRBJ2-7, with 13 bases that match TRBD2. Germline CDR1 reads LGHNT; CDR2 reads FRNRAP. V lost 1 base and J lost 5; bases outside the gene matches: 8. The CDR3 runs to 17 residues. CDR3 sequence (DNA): TGTGCTAGTGGTTTGGCCCCTTTACTAGCGGGAGGGAACGAGCAGTACTTC. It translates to CASGLAPLLAGGNEQYF.

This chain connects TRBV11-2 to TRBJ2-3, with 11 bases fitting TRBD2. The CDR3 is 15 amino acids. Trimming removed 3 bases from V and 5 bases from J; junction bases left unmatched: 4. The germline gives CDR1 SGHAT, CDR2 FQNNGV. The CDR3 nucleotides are TGTGCCAGCAGCTTTTTTCTAGCGGGGGGAGATACGCAGTATTTT. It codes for CASSFFLAGGDTQYF.

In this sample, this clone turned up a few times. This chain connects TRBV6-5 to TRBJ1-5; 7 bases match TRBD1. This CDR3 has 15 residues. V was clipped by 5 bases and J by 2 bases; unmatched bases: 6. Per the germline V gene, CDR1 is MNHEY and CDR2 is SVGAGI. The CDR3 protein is CASSASTGRNQPQHF. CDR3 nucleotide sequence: TGTGCCAGCAGTGCTTCGACAGGGCGCAATCAGCCCCAGCATTTT.

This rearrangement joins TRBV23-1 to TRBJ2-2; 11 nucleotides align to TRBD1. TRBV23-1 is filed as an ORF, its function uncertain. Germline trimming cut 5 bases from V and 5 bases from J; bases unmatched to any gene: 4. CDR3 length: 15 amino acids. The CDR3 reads CASSRTGGRTGELFF. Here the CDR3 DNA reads TGCGCCAGCAGTAGGACAGGGGGCCGAACCGGGGAGCTGTTTTTT.

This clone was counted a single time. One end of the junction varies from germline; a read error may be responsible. Here the CDR3 reads CASSPGADRGGASVLTF. The CDR3 nucleotides read TGTGCCAGCAGTCCTGGGGCCGACAGGGGTGGGGCCAGCGTCCTGACTTTC. This chain uses TRBV2 with TRBJ2-6; 8 bases map to TRBD1. Per the germline V gene, CDR1 is SNHLY and CDR2 is FYNNEI. The CDR3 is 17 residues long.

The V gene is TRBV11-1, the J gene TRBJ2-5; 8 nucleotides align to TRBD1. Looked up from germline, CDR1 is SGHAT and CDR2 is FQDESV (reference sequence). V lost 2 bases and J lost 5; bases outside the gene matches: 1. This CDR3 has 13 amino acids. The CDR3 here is CASSLRQGETQYF. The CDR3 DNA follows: TGTGCCAGCAGCTTAAGACAGGGGGAGACCCAGTACTTC.

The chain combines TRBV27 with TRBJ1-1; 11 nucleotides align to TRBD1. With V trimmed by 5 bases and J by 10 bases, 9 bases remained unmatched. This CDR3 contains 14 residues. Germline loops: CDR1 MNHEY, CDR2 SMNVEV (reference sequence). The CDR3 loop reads CASSLGTGGGSAFF. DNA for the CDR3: TGTGCCAGCAGTCTCGGGACAGGGGGGGGGTCAGCTTTCTTT.

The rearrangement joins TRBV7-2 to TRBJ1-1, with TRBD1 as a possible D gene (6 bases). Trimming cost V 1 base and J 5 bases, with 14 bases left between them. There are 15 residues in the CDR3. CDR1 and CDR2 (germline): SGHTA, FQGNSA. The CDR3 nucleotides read TGTGCCAGCAGCTTAGACCGCGGGGGCCGGACTGAAGCTTTCTTT. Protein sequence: CASSLDRGGRTEAFF.

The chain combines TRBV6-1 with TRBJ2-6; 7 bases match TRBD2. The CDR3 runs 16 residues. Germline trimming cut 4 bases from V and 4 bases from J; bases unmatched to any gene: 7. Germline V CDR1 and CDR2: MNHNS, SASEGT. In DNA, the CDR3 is TGTGCCAGCAGTGTTGGGGGAGGGGTCGGGGCCAACGTCCTGACTTTC. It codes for CASSVGGGVGANVLTF.

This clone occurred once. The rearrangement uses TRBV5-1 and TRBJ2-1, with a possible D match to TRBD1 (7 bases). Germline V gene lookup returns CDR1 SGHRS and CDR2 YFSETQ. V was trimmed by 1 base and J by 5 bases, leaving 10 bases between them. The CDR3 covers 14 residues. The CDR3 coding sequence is TGCGCCAGCAGCTTGCAGGGGGGAGACAATGAGCAGTTCTTC. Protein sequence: CASSLQGGDNEQFF.

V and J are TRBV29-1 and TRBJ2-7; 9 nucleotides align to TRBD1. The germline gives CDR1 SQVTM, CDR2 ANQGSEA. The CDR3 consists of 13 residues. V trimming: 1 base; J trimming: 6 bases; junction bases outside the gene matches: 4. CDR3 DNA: TGCAGCGTTGAAGTAGACAGGGGGTTCGAGCAGTACTTC. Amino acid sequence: CSVEVDRGFEQYF.

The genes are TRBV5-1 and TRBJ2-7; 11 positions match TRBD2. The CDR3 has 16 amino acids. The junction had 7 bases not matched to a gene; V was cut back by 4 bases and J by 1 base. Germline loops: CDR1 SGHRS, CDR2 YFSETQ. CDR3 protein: CASSPGLAAKSYEQYF. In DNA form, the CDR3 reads TGCGCCAGCAGCCCGGGACTAGCGGCAAAATCCTACGAGCAGTACTTC.

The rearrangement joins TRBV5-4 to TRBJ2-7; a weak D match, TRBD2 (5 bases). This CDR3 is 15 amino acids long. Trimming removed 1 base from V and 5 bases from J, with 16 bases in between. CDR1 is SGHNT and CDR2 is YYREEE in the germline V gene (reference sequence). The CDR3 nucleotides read TGTGCCAGCAGCTTGTCGCTCGGGGAAAAGCACGAGCAGTACTTC. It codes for CASSLSLGEKHEQYF.

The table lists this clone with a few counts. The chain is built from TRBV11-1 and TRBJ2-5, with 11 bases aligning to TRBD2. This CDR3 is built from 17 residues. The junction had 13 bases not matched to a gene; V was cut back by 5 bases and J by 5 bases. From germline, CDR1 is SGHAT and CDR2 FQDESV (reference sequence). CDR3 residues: CASSPTGTSGRRETQYF. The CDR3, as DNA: TGTGCCAGCAGCCCAACCGGTACTAGCGGGAGAAGGGAGACCCAGTACTTC.

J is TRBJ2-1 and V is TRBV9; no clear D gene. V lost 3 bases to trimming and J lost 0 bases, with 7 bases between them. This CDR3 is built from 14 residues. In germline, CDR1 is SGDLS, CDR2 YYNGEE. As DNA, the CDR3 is TGTGCCAGCAGCGGTCTAGGCTCCTACAATGAGCAGTTCTTC. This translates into CASSGLGSYNEQFF.

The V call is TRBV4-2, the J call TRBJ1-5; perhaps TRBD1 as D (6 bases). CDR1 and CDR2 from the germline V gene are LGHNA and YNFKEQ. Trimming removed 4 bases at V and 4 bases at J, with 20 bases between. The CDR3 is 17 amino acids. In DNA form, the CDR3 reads TGTGCCAGCAGCCCGAGGGGGATACAGTTGGAAAATCAGCCCCAGCATTTT. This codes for CASSPRGIQLENQPQHF.

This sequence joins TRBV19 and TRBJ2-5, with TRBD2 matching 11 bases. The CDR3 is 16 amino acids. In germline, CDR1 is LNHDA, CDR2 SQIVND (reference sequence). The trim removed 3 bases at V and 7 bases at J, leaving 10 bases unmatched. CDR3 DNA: TGTGCCAGTAGTATTGCTACTAGCGGGGGCTTAGGGACCCAGTACTTC. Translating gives CASSIATSGGLGTQYF.

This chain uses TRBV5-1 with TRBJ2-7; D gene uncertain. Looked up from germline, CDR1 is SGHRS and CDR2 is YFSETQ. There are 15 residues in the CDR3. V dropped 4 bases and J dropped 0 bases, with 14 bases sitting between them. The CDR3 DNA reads TGCGCCAGCAGCCCCTTCAGCGAGAGCTCCTACGAGCAGTACTTC. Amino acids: CASSPFSESSYEQYF. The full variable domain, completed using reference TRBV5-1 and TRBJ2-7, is KAGVTQTPRYLIKTRGQQVTLSCSPISGHRSVSWYQQTPGQGLQFLFEYFSETQRNKGNFPGRFSGRQFSNSRSEMNVSTLELGDSALYLCASSPFSESSYEQYFGPGTRLTVT.

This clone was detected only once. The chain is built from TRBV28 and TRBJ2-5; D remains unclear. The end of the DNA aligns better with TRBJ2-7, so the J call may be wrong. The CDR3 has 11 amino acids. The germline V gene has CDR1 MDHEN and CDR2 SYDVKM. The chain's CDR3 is CASSLLHEQYF. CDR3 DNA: TGTGCCAGCAGTTTACTCCACGAGCAGTACTTC.

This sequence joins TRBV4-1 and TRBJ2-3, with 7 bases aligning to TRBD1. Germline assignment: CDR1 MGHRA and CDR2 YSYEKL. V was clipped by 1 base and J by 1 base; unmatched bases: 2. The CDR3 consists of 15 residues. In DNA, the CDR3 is TGCGCCAGCAGCCAAGTGCAGGGGGGCACAGATACGCAGTATTTT. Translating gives CASSQVQGGTDTQYF.